The source of this TCR beta chain is a study of cytomegalovirus exposure and HLA in healthy donors. Whole-study results and caveats: Versus the approximately 700-donor mean, an Asian-associated ancestry cluster reportedly showed fewer N-insertions in a later analysis. Cytomegalovirus-associated TCR beta chains were listed, numbering some 150. On later analysis, the bulk of CMV-associated TCR beta chains appeared to be HLA-restricted. Later, TCR association rates were found to vary by HLA locus, highest for DRB1 and lowest for HLA-C.

About this clone: Its antigen is as yet unknown.

PCR amplification relied on 60 Vbeta primers (plus 13 Jbeta primers). TCRdb's copy holds only in-frame clones and misses some; the assay was immunoSEQ multiplex PCR. The data contain about 130,000 clones, around three quarters of them seen just once; the ten biggest clones take up around 4.8%. Specimen: PBMCs. This receptor was taken from a man aged 25-45 years in good health.

DNA of the CDR3: TGTGCCAGCAGCTTACAATCCGGGACTAGCGGGTGGAATGAGCAGTTCTTC. This sequence encodes CASSLQSGTSGWNEQFF. The rearrangement links TRBV5-6 to TRBJ2-1; 12 nucleotides align to TRBD2. Unmatched junction bases numbered 10, after V lost 2 bases and J lost 7 bases. The CDR3 sequence is 17 residues long. Germline V CDR1 and CDR2: SGHDT, YYEEEE.